Following are 10 T cell receptor beta chains from one sample sequenced in a study of somatic mutations in cytotoxic T cells in rheumatoid arthritis. Data came from immunoSEQ multiplex PCR; TCRdb stores just in-frame clones and leaves some out. The sample carries about 29,000 clones, approximately 86% recorded once. The specimen sequenced was CD8+ T cells sorted from blood. Source of these receptors: an adult with rheumatoid arthritis.

The chain recombines TRBV10-3 with TRBJ2-1; 10 bases line up with TRBD1. V lost 10 bases and J lost 6; bases outside the gene matches: 9. This CDR3 is built from 14 residues. Germline assignment: CDR1 ENHRY and CDR2 SYGVKD. The chain's CDR3 is CATEPGQGLNEQFF. CDR3 bases: TGTGCCACCGAACCGGGACAGGGGCTCAATGAGCAGTTCTTC.

CDR3 bases: TGTGCCAGCAGCACACCCGCGAGCTCTGGGGCCAACGTCCTGACTTTC. It is translated as CASSTPASSGANVLTF. V is TRBV28 and J is TRBJ2-6; no clear D gene. Trimming left V 6 bases short and J 0 bases short, with 12 bases between. This CDR3 contains 16 residues. Germline V gene sequence: CDR1 MDHEN, CDR2 SYDVKM.

The chain links TRBV9 to TRBJ2-1; D ambiguous. Trimming took off 0 bases at V and 0 bases at J, with 4 bases between the two ends. Looked up from germline, CDR1 is SGDLS and CDR2 is YYNGEE. The CDR3 sequence is 14 residues long. The CDR3 DNA reads TGTGCCAGCAGCGTAGGGAACTCCTACAATGAGCAGTTCTTC. Translation gives CASSVGNSYNEQFF.

The V and J genes are TRBV5-6 and TRBJ2-4, with D possibly TRBD2 on 5 matching bases. Deletions cut 3 bases from V and 6 bases from J, with 16 bases between. Per germline, CDR1 SGHDT and CDR2 YYEEEE. CDR3 length: 15 amino acids. The CDR3 DNA sequence: TGTGCCAGCAGCTCCCAAACAGAGGGCCTAAACATTCAGTACTTC. Its translation: CASSSQTEGLNIQYF.

The rearrangement links TRBV6-5 to TRBJ2-7, with D tentatively TRBD2 (5 bases). The germline V gene has CDR1 MNHEY and CDR2 SVGAGI. The CDR3 runs to 14 residues. Trimming left V 0 bases short and J 2 bases short, with 8 bases between. CDR3 nucleotide sequence: TGTGCCAGCAGTTACTCGCTCGGGGCCTACGAGCAGTACTTC. It yields the protein CASSYSLGAYEQYF.

The chain carries TRBV4-1 and TRBJ1-1, with D unclear. The CDR3 contains 13 residues. The V end was cut by 5 bases, the J end by 8 bases, with 15 bases between. Germline CDR1 MGHRA, CDR2 YSYEKL. The CDR3 region has the DNA TGCGCCAGCAGCTCCACCCCCACTTTGGAAGCTTTCTTT. Protein sequence: CASSSTPTLEAFF.

This rearrangement joins TRBV7-9 to TRBJ1-2; TRBD1 is a possible D gene (5 bases). The CDR3 runs to 14 residues. V lost 1 base to trimming and J lost 1 base, with 7 bases between them. Looked up from germline, CDR1 is SEHNR and CDR2 is FQNEAQ (reference sequence). CDR3 amino acids: CASSLDGGNYGYTF. The CDR3 DNA follows: TGTGCCAGCAGCTTAGACGGGGGTAACTATGGCTACACCTTC.

The V gene is TRBV28, the J gene TRBJ2-7, with D tentatively TRBD1 or TRBD2 (5 bases each). Germline V gene data show CDR1 as MDHEN and CDR2 as SYDVKM. Between the trimmed V and J ends, which lost 3 bases and 2 bases, there was a span of 8 bases. The CDR3 is made up of 13 amino acids. This CDR3 is CASSFQGAYEQYF. The DNA of the CDR3 is TGTGCCAGCAGTTTTCAGGGAGCCTACGAGCAGTACTTC. Full variable domain (missing parts from reference TRBV28 and TRBJ2-7): DVKVTQSSRYLVKRTGEKVFLECVQDMDHENMFWYRQDPGLGLRLIYFSYDVKMKEKGDIPEGYSVSREKKERFSLILESASTNQTSMYLCASSFQGAYEQYFGPGTRLTVT.

This chain uses TRBV10-3 with TRBJ2-7; a possible D gene is TRBD2 (7 bases). Germline CDR1 ENHRY, CDR2 SYGVKD. Between the trimmed V and J ends, which lost 3 bases and 2 bases, there was a span of 14 bases. There are 15 residues in the CDR3. CDR3 sequence reads: CAISDGGGGTYEQYF. As DNA, the CDR3 is TGTGCCATCAGTGACGGAGGGGGGGGAACCTACGAGCAGTACTTC.

This clone was seen just once. The chain recombines TRBV19 with TRBJ1-3; maybe TRBD1 (6 bases). CDR3 size: 17 residues. Trimming stripped 5 bases from V and 3 bases from J, with 20 bases between. Germline-derived CDR1 and CDR2 are LNHDA and SQIVND (reference sequence). The CDR3 DNA reads as TGTGCCAGTAGTTTCGACGGACAGATTGCCGGTGGAAACACCATATATTTT. Residues: CASSFDGQIAGGNTIYF.